A single sample is the source of the 12 T cell receptor beta chains below, sequenced in a study of blood T cells in healthy people across ages. A sample-barcoded 5' primer and a J-beta primer mix were used in a second PCR of about 6 to 12 cycles. TCRdb fed the 5' RACE reads into MiXCR, producing one record per CDR3 protein. The profile shows 1.5 million to 2 million distinct CDR3 sequences, roughly a third of them singletons. Material for sequencing was blood. These receptor sequences come from a woman in her 30s in good health.

This clonotype is a singleton in its sample. The genes are TRBV4-2 and TRBJ2-7, with D perhaps TRBD1 (5 bases). Germline V gene sequence: CDR1 LGHNA, CDR2 YNFKEQ. V lost 1 base and J 6 bases, leaving 13 bases between the germline ends. The CDR3 loop spans 14 amino acids. The CDR3 protein is CASSQVQDLREQYF. CDR3 bases: TGTGCCAGCAGCCAAGTACAGGATCTGCGCGAGCAGTACTTC.

The chain links TRBV5-6 to TRBJ2-7, with TRBD2 matching 8 bases. The CDR3 is made up of 15 amino acids. Per the germline V gene, CDR1 is SGHDT and CDR2 is YYEEEE. The V and J ends lost 2 bases and 3 bases, in that order; junction bases with no gene match: 7. The DNA for the CDR3 is TGTGCCAGCAGCTTCCCTCGCGGGGGGAGCTACGAGCAGTACTTC. Protein product: CASSFPRGGSYEQYF.

This clonotype was recorded a few times. The chain employs TRBV7-8 and TRBJ1-1; possible D gene TRBD1, 5 bases. V was cut by 5 bases and J by 1 base, with 14 bases left in between. CDR3 length equals 15 residues. CDR1 SGHVS and CDR2 FQNEAQ come from the germline V gene. CDR3 bases: TGTGCCAGCAGCCCAACATGGACACCGAACACTGAAGCTTTCTTT. It translates to CASSPTWTPNTEAFF.

The chain is built from TRBV4-2 and TRBJ1-1; 9 nucleotides line up with TRBD1. Trimming at V came to 0 bases and at J to 6 bases, leaving 14 bases not matched to a gene. The CDR3 is 18 amino acids. Germline loops: CDR1 LGHNA, CDR2 YNFKEQ. The DNA of the CDR3 is TGTGCCAGCAGCCAAGAGATCGGGGGACAGGGAAGGCTGGCTGAAGCTTTCTTT. Translated: CASSQEIGGQGRLAEAFF.

The chain uses TRBV4-1 and TRBJ2-7; either TRBD1 or TRBD2 may supply D (5 bases each). This CDR3 has 16 amino acids. V lost 0 bases and J lost 4, with 16 bases in between. In germline, CDR1 is MGHRA, CDR2 YSYEKL. The CDR3: CASSQEGGARVYEQYF. The CDR3 DNA follows: TGCGCCAGCAGCCAAGAGGGTGGGGCGCGGGTTTACGAGCAGTACTTC.

This clonotype was counted a few times. J is TRBJ2-7 and V is TRBV5-1; unclear D gene. The length of the CDR3 is 11 residues. Germline CDR1 is SGHRS and CDR2 is YFSETQ. Between the trimmed V and J ends, which lost 4 bases and 7 bases, there was a span of 9 bases. CDR3 residues: CASSDLGEQYF. DNA of the CDR3: TGCGCCAGCAGCGACCTGGGGGAGCAGTACTTC. Filled out from reference TRBV5-1 and TRBJ2-7, the complete variable domain reads KAGVTQTPRYLIKTRGQQVTLSCSPISGHRSVSWYQQTPGQGLQFLFEYFSETQRNKGNFPGRFSGRQFSNSRSEMNVSTLELGDSALYLCASSDLGEQYFGPGTRLTVT.

This clonotype was seen repeatedly, ten times or more. The V call is TRBV7-8, the J call TRBJ2-3; 11 nucleotides agree with TRBD1. V dropped 2 bases and J dropped 4; count of bases not matched to a gene: 5. The CDR3 runs 16 residues. Looked up from germline, CDR1 is SGHVS and CDR2 is FQNEAQ. CDR3 sequence (DNA): TGTGCCAGCAGCTTAAGGGACAGGGGGTCCGCAGATACGCAGTATTTT. Translation gives CASSLRDRGSADTQYF. Full variable domain (remainder filled in from reference TRBV7-8 and TRBJ2-3): GAGVSQSPRYKVAKRGQDVALRCDPISGHVSLFWYQQALGQGPEFLTYFQNEAQLDKSGLPSDRFFAERPEGSVSTLKIQRTQQEDSAVYLCASSLRDRGSADTQYFGPGTRLTVL.

In the case of this clonotype: One base away lies a much larger clone, so this may be a sequencing read error. The gene calls are TRBV15 and TRBJ2-3; no definite D call. Germline values: CDR1 LNHNV, CDR2 YYDKDF (reference sequence). Between the trimmed V and J ends, which lost 5 bases and 3 bases, there was a span of 18 bases. The CDR3 spans 16 residues. Here the CDR3 DNA reads TGTGCCACCAGCCCGTTAGACGAGGTGGTAACAGATACGCAGTATTTT. It is translated as CATSPLDEVVTDTQYF.

The sample holds a few counts of this clonotype. This chain's CDR3 is CASSTSGTGGTSPLHF. In DNA, the CDR3 is TGCGCCAGCAGCACCTCCGGGACAGGGGGGACCTCACCCCTCCACTTT. The chain uses TRBV5-1 and TRBJ1-6; 11 bases line up with TRBD1. V was pared by 4 bases and J by 10 bases, with 10 bases of the junction left unmatched. The CDR3 loop spans 16 amino acids. Germline V CDR1 and CDR2: SGHRS, YFSETQ.

The gene calls are TRBV29-1 and TRBJ2-7; D is possibly TRBD1 or TRBD2 (5 bases each). Trimming pared 7 bases from V and 1 base from J, leaving 20 bases between. The CDR3 contains 15 residues. Germline V gives CDR1 SQVTM, CDR2 ANQGSEA. The CDR3 nucleotides are TGCAGCGGACAAGCAAGACTGGGGGTGTCCTACGAGCAGTACTTC. As protein: CSGQARLGVSYEQYF.

This clonotype was found many times. The chain links TRBV11-1 to TRBJ2-3; 10 bases agree with TRBD2. J was trimmed by 5 bases and V by 4 bases; bases with no gene match: 6. CDR3 size: 15 residues. Per the germline V gene, CDR1 is SGHAT and CDR2 is FQDESV (reference sequence). The CDR3 nucleotides read TGTGCCAGCAGCTCCACTAGCGGGAAAATAGATACGCAGTATTTT. Amino acid sequence: CASSSTSGKIDTQYF.

There are a few counts of this clonotype. V usage is TRBV28 and J usage is TRBJ1-2; 9 bases map to TRBD1. The V gene end was trimmed by 10 bases and the J gene end by 5 bases; junction bases not matched to a gene: 17. This CDR3 region has 16 residues. Germline V CDR1 and CDR2: MDHEN, SYDVKM. Here the CDR3 reads CATRRSGTGSTYGYTF. CDR3 nucleotide sequence: TGTGCCACCAGACGCTCCGGGACAGGGTCTACGTATGGCTACACCTTC.